The subject of this entry is one T cell receptor beta chain. These data come from a study of T cells in Graves' hyperthyroidism and ophthalmopathy. What was amplified from RNA transcripts were TCR beta CDR3 regions. During a first-round RT-PCR of the TCR CDR3, the HTBI primer set was used. TCRdb processed the multiplex PCR reads anew with MiXCR; each CDR3 protein has one entry. The repertoire holds under 350,000 distinct CDR3 sequences, with over 15% as singletons. Trimming stripped 3 bases from V and 12 bases from J, with 12 bases between. The CDR3 consists of 12 residues. CDR1 and CDR2 (germline): MNHEY, SMNVEV (reference sequence). Investigators excluded patients with uncontrolled infection, other autoimmune disease, pregnancy or lactation.

Sequenced: blood. The sequence was collected from a woman in her forties or fifties with Graves' hyperthyroidism. The chain joins TRBV27 to TRBJ2-1; tentatively, D is TRBD2 (5 bases). The CDR3 nucleotides are TGTGCCAGCAGTTTTTCCCTCGGGGTGCAGTTCTTC. Amino acids: CASSFSLGVQFF.